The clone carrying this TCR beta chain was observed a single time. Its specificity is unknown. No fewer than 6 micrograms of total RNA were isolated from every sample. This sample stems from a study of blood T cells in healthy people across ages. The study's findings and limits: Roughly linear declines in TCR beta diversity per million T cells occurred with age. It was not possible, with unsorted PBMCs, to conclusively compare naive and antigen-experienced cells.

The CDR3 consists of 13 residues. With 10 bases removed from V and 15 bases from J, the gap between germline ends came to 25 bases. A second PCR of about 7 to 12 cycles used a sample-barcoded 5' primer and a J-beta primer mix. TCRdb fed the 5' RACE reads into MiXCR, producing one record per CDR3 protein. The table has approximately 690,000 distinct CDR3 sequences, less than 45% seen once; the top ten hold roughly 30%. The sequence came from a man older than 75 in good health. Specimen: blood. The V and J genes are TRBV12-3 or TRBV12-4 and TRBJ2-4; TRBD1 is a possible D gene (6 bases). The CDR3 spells CAKGQRGWETRYF. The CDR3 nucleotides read TGTGCCAAGGGACAACGAGGGTGGGAGACCCGGTACTTC.